The T cell receptor beta chain described here comes from a study of blood T cell repertoires in COVID-19. Study as a whole: Samples came from the United States, Italy and Spain, spanning acute and convalescent COVID-19.

From germline, CDR1 is SGHTA and CDR2 FQGNSA. Germline trimming cut 5 bases from V and 3 bases from J; bases unmatched to any gene: 8. The CDR3 is 16 residues long. In the original workflow: Estimated nucleated cell counts came from reference gene primer amplification. Here immunoSEQ multiplex PCR was the method, and the copy in TCRdb shows in-frame clones only, minus some. The DNA was the basis for D and trimming; V, J and clone size are from that table. The profile covers some 220,000 clones, with around 80% appearing a single time and less than 6.5% taken by the ten largest. Source material: peripheral blood. The chain has TRBV7-2 and TRBJ1-5; TRBD1 matches at 9 bases. This TCR came from a human donor in a cohort sampled during active COVID-19. In DNA form, the CDR3 reads TGTGCCAGCAGCCTCCCCGGGACAGGGCACAATCAGCCCCAGCATTTT. This codes for CASSLPGTGHNQPQHF.